Shown below are 21 T cell receptor beta chains from a single sample sequenced in a study of blood T cells in healthy people across ages (dated by TCRdb to about 2015). The library was made by 5' RACE. A second about 6 to 11 cycle PCR used a sample-barcoded 5' primer and a J-beta primer mix. TCRdb ran its own pipeline on the public reads, namely fastp trimming at Q25 and MiXCR clone calling, and kept in-frame beta chains. A single entry per CDR3 protein holds the most common genes and DNA from its merged rows. Counted in this sample were over 1,500,000 distinct CDR3 sequences; around 42% of them appeared once. Roughly 23% of the sample is held by the ten biggest clonotypes. The material sequenced was blood. These receptors were obtained from a human donor in good health.

The chain links TRBV6-5 to TRBJ1-2; D may be TRBD1 (5 bases). In germline, CDR1 is MNHEY, CDR2 SVGAGI. Trimming removed 0 bases from V and 8 bases from J, with 16 bases in between. There are 15 residues in the CDR3. In nucleotides, the CDR3 is TGTGCCAGCAGTTACTCTGAAGGGGCCGGTTGGGGCTACACCTTC. Encoded protein: CASSYSEGAGWGYTF.

The chain couples TRBV7-9 to TRBJ1-1, with 7 bases identical to TRBD1. V was clipped by 3 bases and J by 8 bases; unmatched bases: 6. Germline V gene lookup returns CDR1 SEHNR and CDR2 FQNEAQ (reference sequence). CDR3 length: 13 amino acids. The CDR3, as DNA: TGTGCCAGCAGCTTCGTCACGGGACAGGAAGCTTTCTTT. Translation gives CASSFVTGQEAFF. Supplemented by reference TRBV7-9 and TRBJ1-1, the full variable domain reads DTGVSQNPRHKITKRGQNVTFRCDPISEHNRLYWYRQTLGQGPEFLTYFQNEAQLEKSRLLSDRFSAERPKGSFSTLEIQRTEQGDSAMYLCASSFVTGQEAFFGQGTRLTVV.

The chain employs TRBV20-1 and TRBJ1-5; D is undetermined. Germline V CDR1 and CDR2: DFQATT, SNEGSKA (reference sequence). The CDR3 contains 13 residues. V lost 6 bases and J lost 7, with 16 bases in between. CDR3 residues: CSAPEALGQPQHF. For the CDR3, the DNA is TGCAGTGCCCCCGAGGCCTTGGGGCAGCCCCAGCATTTT.

The chain uses TRBV12-3 or TRBV12-4 and TRBJ2-4; 10 bases fit TRBD2. Trimming took 7 bases from V and 8 from J; bases not matched to a gene: 8. CDR3 size: 14 residues. The CDR3 nucleotides are TGTGCCAGCACCCTAAGCGGGGGGGCAGACATTCAGTACTTC. Protein product: CASTLSGGADIQYF.

This clonotype was recorded many times. V gene TRBV6-1 combines with J gene TRBJ2-7; the D is unclear. The V and J ends lost 4 bases and 6 bases respectively, with 13 bases between them. This CDR3 region has 13 residues. The germline V gene has CDR1 MNHNS and CDR2 SASEGT. DNA for the CDR3: TGTGCCAGCAGTGGACCGGTACTGGCCGAGCAGTACTTC. This translates into CASSGPVLAEQYF.

Only a few counts were recorded for this clonotype. The chain is built from TRBV14 and TRBJ1-2; D not certain. The V end was cut by 0 bases, the J end by 4 bases, with 15 bases between. The CDR3 is made up of 16 amino acids. Germline CDR1 is SGHDN and CDR2 is FVKESK. For the CDR3, the DNA is TGTGCCAGCAGCCAAGAATCGGCCTCCTGGGGCTATGGCTACACCTTC. It specifies CASSQESASWGYGYTF.

V gene TRBV10-3 combines with J gene TRBJ2-7, with 10 bases identical to TRBD2. The CDR3 extends over 15 amino acids. The J segment lost 3 bases and the V segment lost 7 bases, leaving 9 bases of the junction unmatched. Looked up from germline, CDR1 is ENHRY and CDR2 is SYGVKD. DNA of the CDR3: TGTGCCATCACAGGAGCTAGCGGGGGCTTCTACGAGCAGTACTTC. Residues: CAITGASGGFYEQYF.

This rearrangement joins TRBV7-2 to TRBJ2-3; D gene unclear. The CDR3 runs 15 residues. The germline V and J ends were trimmed by 9 bases and 2 bases, with 18 bases remaining between them. Germline V CDR1 and CDR2: SGHTA, FQGNSA. CDR3 sequence: CASSIAGSDTDTQYF. For the CDR3, the DNA is TGTGCCAGTAGTATTGCCGGGTCTGACACAGATACGCAGTATTTT.

The chain combines TRBV28 with TRBJ2-1; D is possibly TRBD1 (6 bases). Germline-derived CDR1 and CDR2 are MDHEN and SYDVKM. The CDR3 consists of 19 residues. The V and J ends lost 6 bases and 5 bases respectively, with 29 bases between them. CDR3 region: CASSRNLPWTANLDNEQFF. The CDR3, as DNA: TGTGCCAGCAGCCGGAACTTGCCTTGGACAGCTAATCTTGACAATGAGCAGTTCTTC.

The chain employs TRBV20-1 and TRBJ1-6; 8 bases fit TRBD1. The CDR3 contains 14 residues. The V segment lost 3 bases and the J segment 8 bases; nucleotides outside the gene matches: 6. Germline loops: CDR1 DFQATT, CDR2 SNEGSKA (reference sequence). CDR3: CSARGQGAHSPLHF. The DNA for the CDR3 is TGCAGTGCTAGGGGTCAGGGGGCGCATTCACCCCTCCACTTT.

J is TRBJ2-6 and V is TRBV12-3 or TRBV12-4, with a weak D call TRBD2 (7 bases). Trimming took 6 bases from V and 7 from J, leaving 25 bases between them. This CDR3 has 18 residues. The CDR3 protein is CASRNPVRGRDSANVLTF. The CDR3 region has the DNA TGTGCCAGCAGGAACCCGGTGCGGGGGCGCGATAGTGCCAACGTCCTGACTTTC.

This clonotype was counted only a few times. The chain uses TRBV7-2 and TRBJ1-6; D gene ambiguous. Germline CDR1 and CDR2: SGHTA and FQGNSA. The CDR3 has 15 amino acids. V lost 2 bases to trimming and J lost 11 bases, with 16 bases between them. The CDR3 loop is CASSLSPSAQTPLHF. The DNA of the CDR3 is TGTGCCAGCAGCTTATCCCCCTCCGCTCAGACACCCCTCCACTTT. The full variable domain, in which reference TRBV7-2 and TRBJ1-6 provide the parts outside the CDR3, is GAGVSQSPSNKVTEKGKDVELRCDPISGHTALYWYRQSLGQGLEFLIYFQGNSAPDKSGLPSDRFSAERTGGSVSTLTIQRTQQEDSAVYLCASSLSPSAQTPLHFGNGTRLTVT.

The rearrangement links TRBV4-3 to TRBJ1-5; possibly TRBD1 for D (5 bases). Germline V gene data show CDR1 as LGHNA and CDR2 as YSLEER. The CDR3 covers 16 residues. V was clipped by 1 base and J by 1 base, with 11 bases between them. CDR3 region: CASSQGWGRSNQPQHF. CDR3 DNA: TGCGCCAGCAGCCAAGGGTGGGGACGGAGCAATCAGCCCCAGCATTTT.

The V and J genes are TRBV20-1 and TRBJ2-5, with a tentative D call TRBD2 (6 bases). The CDR3 consists of 14 residues. The V end was cut by 1 base, the J end by 7 bases, with 16 bases between. Germline loops: CDR1 DFQATT, CDR2 SNEGSKA (reference sequence). The CDR3 DNA reads as TGCAGTGCTAGAGTTGAGGACTGGGGAGGGACCCAGTACTTC. The encoded protein is CSARVEDWGGTQYF.

This clonotype was detected only once. The J gene is TRBJ2-5, the V gene TRBV9, with D maybe TRBD2 (6 bases). This CDR3 is built from 15 residues. Trimming pared 4 bases from V and 5 bases from J, leaving 18 bases between. Germline CDR1 and CDR2: SGDLS and YYNGEE. CDR3 bases: TGTGCCAGCAGCCCCGGGGGAACGTCTGGGGAGACCCAGTACTTC. It translates to CASSPGGTSGETQYF. Variable domain in full (rest from reference TRBV9 and TRBJ2-5): DSGVTQTPKHLITATGQRVTLRCSPRSGDLSVYWYQQSLDQGLQFLIQYYNGEERAKGNILERFSAQQFPDLHSELNLSSLELGDSALYFCASSPGGTSGETQYFGPGTRLLVL.

The J gene is TRBJ2-1, the V gene TRBV4-1; possible D gene TRBD1, 6 bases. Per germline, CDR1 MGHRA and CDR2 YSYEKL. The CDR3 covers 17 residues. V was cut by 4 bases and J by 1 base, with 17 bases left in between. DNA for the CDR3: TGCGCCAGCAGCCGCTTCTCCGGGACAAGTTCCTACAATGAGCAGTTCTTC. Protein product: CASSRFSGTSSYNEQFF.

This clonotype has only a few counts. The rearrangement uses TRBV5-1 and TRBJ1-1; D unresolved. This CDR3 is 14 amino acids long. Germline CDR1 is SGHRS and CDR2 is YFSETQ. Deletions cut 4 bases from V and 0 bases from J, with 10 bases between. This CDR3 is CASSVDLVNTEAFF. In DNA, the CDR3 is TGCGCCAGCAGCGTGGATCTAGTGAACACTGAAGCTTTCTTT.

The V gene is TRBV6-6, the J gene TRBJ2-1; 9 positions match TRBD2. V shed 4 bases, J shed 9 bases, and the junction held 13 bases outside the gene matches. The CDR3 consists of 16 residues. Germline assignment: CDR1 MNHNY and CDR2 SVGAGI (reference sequence). The CDR3 loop reads CASSFFPWRGGGEQFF. The CDR3 DNA reads as TGTGCCAGCAGTTTCTTCCCATGGCGGGGGGGTGGTGAGCAGTTCTTC.

CDR3 amino acids: CASGLRRDTEAFF. In DNA, the CDR3 is TGTGCTAGTGGTTTGCGGAGGGACACTGAAGCTTTCTTT. The V call is TRBV12-5, the J call TRBJ1-1; unclear D gene. Germline loops: CDR1 LGHNT, CDR2 FRNRAP. V lost 2 bases and J 3 bases, leaving 7 bases between the germline ends. CDR3 length equals 13 residues.

The gene calls are TRBV11-1 and TRBJ2-1; TRBD2 is a possible D gene (7 bases). The V end lost 3 bases, the J end lost 2 bases, and 29 bases lay between the germline ends. Germline V gives CDR1 SGHAT, CDR2 FQDESV (reference sequence). The CDR3 contains 21 residues. In DNA, the CDR3 is TGTGCCAGCAGCTTTCCTAAGCCGGGGGGCCGCCGGACTGGCACCTACAATGAGCAGTTCTTC. Its protein product is CASSFPKPGGRRTGTYNEQFF.

The genes are TRBV20-1 and TRBJ1-5, with D perhaps TRBD1 (5 bases). Germline lookup yields CDR1 DFQATT and CDR2 SNEGSKA (reference sequence). This CDR3 has 13 amino acids. The V end lost 1 base, the J end lost 5 bases, and 9 bases lay between the germline ends. DNA for the CDR3: TGCAGTGCTAGAGTGGGGCTCCATCAGCCCCAGCATTTT. This sequence encodes CSARVGLHQPQHF.